What follows are 3 T cell receptor beta chains derived from one specimen sequenced in a study of blood T cell repertoires in COVID-19. Clones were sequenced by immunoSEQ multiplex PCR, and TCRdb holds only the in-frame ones, with some missing. Here the sample spans about 160,000 clones, more than 80% being singletons. Sequencing used peripheral blood. The receptors here all came from an older woman with COVID-19, enrolled during active disease.

This chain links TRBV6-2 or TRBV6-3 with TRBJ2-3, with 7 bases identical to TRBD1. The V gene end was trimmed by 0 bases and the J gene end by 11 bases; junction bases not matched to a gene: 14. Looked up from germline, CDR1 is MNHEY and CDR2 is SVGEGT. This CDR3 spans 16 amino acids. The CDR3 loop is CASSYSTPGWDRRQYF. CDR3 coding DNA: TGTGCCAGCAGTTACTCGACGCCGGGTTGGGACAGAAGGCAGTATTTT.

The V gene is TRBV6-1, the J gene TRBJ1-2; TRBD1 is a possible D gene (5 bases). V was cut by 3 bases and J by 5 bases, with 10 bases left in between. Germline V lookup: CDR1 MNHNS, CDR2 SASEGT. The CDR3 runs 13 residues. For the CDR3, the DNA is TGTGCCAGCAGTGATCCGACAGATTATGGCTACACCTTC. It encodes CASSDPTDYGYTF.

V gene TRBV7-9 combines with J gene TRBJ1-4, with TRBD1 identical over 8 bases. The V gene end was trimmed by 2 bases and the J gene end by 6 bases; junction bases not matched to a gene: 5. The CDR3 is 15 amino acids. The germline V gene encodes CDR1 SEHNR and CDR2 FQNEAQ (reference sequence). The CDR3 here is CASSLRTGIDEKLFF. In DNA, the CDR3 is TGTGCCAGCAGCTTACGGACAGGGATTGATGAAAAACTGTTTTTT.